A single sample gave rise to the 26 T cell receptor beta chains below, sequenced in a study of shared clonotypes between healthy human individuals. TCRdb's copy holds only in-frame clones and misses some; the assay was immunoSEQ multiplex PCR. The repertoire has approximately 620,000 clones, more than 95% of them found once; the top ten carry around 0.06%. Material for sequencing was naive CD4+ T cells sorted from blood. As for subset: CD45RA+ positively selected. The receptors were sampled from a woman in her thirties in good health.

The V call is TRBV28, the J call TRBJ1-2; 9 bases line up with TRBD1. Germline values: CDR1 MDHEN, CDR2 SYDVKM. The CDR3 has 18 amino acids. The V gene end was trimmed by 6 bases and the J gene end by 8 bases; junction bases not matched to a gene: 22. CDR3 sequence: CASRLGAPGQGYGGGYTF. Written as DNA, the CDR3 is TGTGCCAGCAGGCTAGGGGCCCCGGGACAGGGATACGGAGGGGGCTACACCTTC.

The chain has TRBV10-2 and TRBJ1-5; weak D call: TRBD1 (5 bases). V dropped 1 base and J dropped 2 bases, with 12 bases sitting between them. Germline-derived CDR1 and CDR2 are WSHSY and SAAADI. The CDR3 is made up of 16 amino acids. The CDR3 loop is CASSEWPGGGNQPQHF. The CDR3 bases are TGCGCCAGCAGTGAGTGGCCCGGGGGAGGCAATCAGCCCCAGCATTTT.

The rearrangement joins TRBV10-3 to TRBJ2-1; no reliable D call. This CDR3 contains 11 residues. With 5 bases removed from V and 5 bases from J, the gap between germline ends came to 4 bases. Germline V gives CDR1 ENHRY, CDR2 SYGVKD. CDR3 in amino acids: CAISLDNEQFF. The CDR3 DNA is TGTGCCATCAGTCTTGACAATGAGCAGTTCTTC.

The chain recombines TRBV6-6 with TRBJ2-3, with D tentatively TRBD1 or TRBD2 (5 bases each). The CDR3 is 12 amino acids. V lost 9 bases to trimming and J lost 2 bases, with 9 bases between them. The germline V gene encodes CDR1 MNHNY and CDR2 SVGAGI (reference sequence). The chain's CDR3 is CASGTHTDTQYF. The CDR3 nucleotides read TGTGCCAGTGGGACCCACACAGATACGCAGTATTTT.

This clone showed up just once. CDR3 DNA: TGTGCCAGCAGCCCCCGACTAGCGGGAGTACTCGAGCAGTACTTC. Translating gives CASSPRLAGVLEQYF. The rearrangement joins TRBV7-2 to TRBJ2-7; 12 bases match TRBD2. CDR1 is SGHTA and CDR2 is FQGNSA in the germline V gene. The CDR3 is 15 residues long. J lost 6 bases, V lost 5 bases, and 8 bases had no gene match.

The rearrangement uses TRBV6-5 and TRBJ1-4; D gene uncertain. Trimming stripped 2 bases from V and 8 bases from J, with 12 bases between. This CDR3 region has 14 residues. Germline V CDR1 and CDR2: MNHEY, SVGAGI. Here the CDR3 DNA reads TGTGCCAGCAGTTACAATGCGGTGGGCGAAAAACTGTTTTTT. Its translation is CASSYNAVGEKLFF.

The chain employs TRBV18 and TRBJ1-1, with D uncertain. Per the germline V gene, CDR1 is KGHSH and CDR2 is LQKENI. The V end was cut by 4 bases, the J end by 1 base, with 10 bases between. The CDR3 is 14 amino acids. CDR3 nucleotides: TGTGCCAGCTCACTGCCGGGCGGGAACACTGAAGCTTTCTTT. This translates into CASSLPGGNTEAFF.

The CDR3 region is CASSLTPLEALAKNIQYF. CDR3 DNA sequence: TGTGCCAGCAGTTTAACCCCCCTAGAGGCGCTAGCCAAAAACATTCAGTACTTC. This chain links TRBV27 with TRBJ2-4, with no clear D. The germline V gene encodes CDR1 MNHEY and CDR2 SMNVEV (reference sequence). CDR3 size: 18 residues. V lost 2 bases and J lost 0, with 17 bases in between.

V and J are TRBV7-2 and TRBJ2-7, with D possibly matching TRBD1 (5 bases). There are 12 residues in the CDR3. V was clipped by 5 bases and J by 6 bases, with 11 bases between them. The germline V gene encodes CDR1 SGHTA and CDR2 FQGNSA. This chain's CDR3 is CASSVQGLEQYF. CDR3 bases: TGTGCCAGCAGCGTCCAGGGTCTCGAGCAGTACTTC.

The V and J genes are TRBV18 and TRBJ2-7; D gene ambiguous. Looked up from germline, CDR1 is KGHSH and CDR2 is LQKENI. Trimming removed 0 bases from V and 2 bases from J, with 5 bases in between. The CDR3 is 13 amino acids. The CDR3 DNA follows: TGTGCCAGCTCACCACCGCAAGCCTACGAGCAGTACTTC. Protein sequence: CASSPPQAYEQYF. The full variable domain, in which reference TRBV18 and TRBJ2-7 provide the parts outside the CDR3, is NAGVMQNPRHLVRRRGQEARLRCSPMKGHSHVYWYRQLPEEGLKFMVYLQKENIIDESGMPKERFSAEFPKEGPSILRIQQVVRGDSAAYFCASSPPQAYEQYFGPGTRLTVT.

The chain carries TRBV10-2 and TRBJ1-4, with D maybe TRBD1 (6 bases). The ends were cut back, 2 bases at V and 3 bases at J, with 10 bases in the middle. Germline V gives CDR1 WSHSY, CDR2 SAAADI. This CDR3 has 15 amino acids. The CDR3 nucleotides read TGCGCCAGCAGTGAGCAGGGACAAGCTAATGAAAAACTGTTTTTT. Translated, it gives CASSEQGQANEKLFF.

This clone has a single count. The chain combines TRBV2 with TRBJ2-5; no reliable D call. The CDR3 loop spans 13 amino acids. CDR1 is SNHLY, CDR2 FYNNEI, per germline. Trimming took 4 bases from V and 1 from J, leaving 7 bases between them. As DNA, the CDR3 is TGTGCCAGCAGTGCCCGGTCCCAAGAGACCCAGTACTTC. This sequence encodes CASSARSQETQYF.

The chain combines TRBV11-3 with TRBJ2-5, with 13 nucleotides matching TRBD2. The CDR3 is 16 residues long. The germline V gene encodes CDR1 SGHNT and CDR2 YENEEA. J lost 5 bases, V lost 4 bases, and 7 bases had no gene match. The CDR3 region is CASSSGTSGTHETQYF. CDR3 nucleotides: TGTGCCAGCAGCTCTGGGACTAGCGGGACTCACGAGACCCAGTACTTC.

The V call is TRBV5-4, the J call TRBJ2-2; 7 bases map to TRBD2. The CDR3 totals 15 residues. The V gene's germline CDR1 is SGHNT and CDR2 YYREEE (reference sequence). The V segment lost 2 bases and the J segment 6 bases; nucleotides outside the gene matches: 7. Here the CDR3 reads CASSLGGSLAGELFF. CDR3 in DNA: TGTGCCAGCAGCTTAGGCGGGAGTCTGGCCGGGGAGCTGTTTTTT.

As DNA, the CDR3 is TGCGCCAGCAGCTCAGGATCAGGGGGCGCGTCTAACACTGAAGCTTTCTTT. Its translation: CASSSGSGGASNTEAFF. V gene TRBV5-1 combines with J gene TRBJ1-1; 8 bases fit TRBD1. Germline V CDR1 and CDR2: SGHRS, YFSETQ. This CDR3 has 17 residues. With V trimmed by 3 bases and J by 2 bases, 12 bases remained unmatched.

This chain joins TRBV30 and TRBJ2-2; TRBD2 agrees at 12 bases. Germline CDR1 is GTSNPN and CDR2 is SVGIG (reference sequence). The CDR3 contains 16 residues. J gave up 1 base and V 8 bases, and 8 bases lay outside the gene matches. The CDR3 here is CAASTSGRLNTGELFF. CDR3 nucleotide sequence: TGTGCCGCGTCCACTAGCGGGAGGCTGAACACCGGGGAGCTGTTTTTT.

The chain is built from TRBV19 and TRBJ1-4; 9 bases align to TRBD1. Trimming removed 4 bases from V and 5 bases from J; junction bases left unmatched: 2. The CDR3 extends over 14 amino acids. The V gene's germline CDR1 is LNHDA and CDR2 SQIVND (reference sequence). This chain's CDR3 is CASSTDRGNEKLFF. As DNA, the CDR3 is TGTGCCAGTAGTACCGACAGGGGGAATGAAAAACTGTTTTTT. Variable domain in full (rest from reference TRBV19 and TRBJ1-4): DGGITQSPKYLFRKEGQNVTLSCEQNLNHDAMYWYRQDPGQGLRLIYYSQIVNDFQKGDIAEGYSVSREKKESFPLTVTSAQKNPTAFYLCASSTDRGNEKLFFGSGTQLSVL.

This chain connects TRBV18 to TRBJ2-3, with D perhaps given as TRBD1 or TRBD2 (5 bases each). The CDR3 length is 14 residues. V was cut by 2 bases and J by 4 bases, with 10 bases left in between. Germline V lookup: CDR1 KGHSH, CDR2 LQKENI. The CDR3, as DNA: TGTGCCAGCTCACCAGGGGGAGTAGCAGATACGCAGTATTTT. Translating gives CASSPGGVADTQYF.

Of note for this clone: Other nucleotide sequences from this sample produce the same CDR3. The chain has TRBV5-1 and TRBJ2-7; 7 nucleotides agree with TRBD2. CDR1 is SGHRS, CDR2 YFSETQ, per germline. The CDR3 is made up of 15 amino acids. V dropped 0 bases and J dropped 0; count of bases not matched to a gene: 3. In nucleotides, the CDR3 is TGCGCCAGCAGCTTGGTGGGCGGGAGCTCCTACGAGCAGTACTTC. Amino acid sequence: CASSLVGGSSYEQYF.

This clone was detected only once. This chain links TRBV28 with TRBJ2-2; D not certain. Germline V gene lookup returns CDR1 MDHEN and CDR2 SYDVKM. The CDR3 is made up of 13 amino acids. Trimming shortened V by 5 bases and J by 4 bases, and 8 bases separated the two germline ends. The CDR3 reads CASSAKFTGELFF. The CDR3, as DNA: TGTGCCAGCAGTGCAAAGTTCACCGGGGAGCTGTTTTTT.

The chain joins TRBV28 to TRBJ2-6; D is ambiguous. V lost 6 bases, J lost 0 bases, and 9 bases lay in between. The CDR3 is made up of 15 amino acids. CDR1 MDHEN and CDR2 SYDVKM come from the germline V gene. CDR3 DNA: TGTGCCAGCAGGACCGCCAACTCTGGGGCCAACGTCCTGACTTTC. Its translation: CASRTANSGANVLTF. Together with reference TRBV28 and TRBJ2-6, the CDR3 gives the full variable domain: DVKVTQSSRYLVKRTGEKVFLECVQDMDHENMFWYRQDPGLGLRLIYFSYDVKMKEKGDIPEGYSVSREKKERFSLILESASTNQTSMYLCASRTANSGANVLTFGAGSRLTVL.

The V and J genes are TRBV2 and TRBJ2-1; perhaps TRBD2 as D (6 bases). V shed 4 bases and J shed 6 bases, with 10 bases lying between them. CDR1 is SNHLY, CDR2 FYNNEI, per germline. The CDR3 covers 13 residues. CDR3 DNA sequence: TGTGCCAGCAGTGTACGACTAGTCAATGAGCAGTTCTTC. Translating it yields CASSVRLVNEQFF.

V gene TRBV11-3 combines with J gene TRBJ2-1, with TRBD2 matching over 8 bases. Germline V lookup: CDR1 SGHNT, CDR2 YENEEA. The CDR3 sequence is 15 residues long. V dropped 3 bases and J dropped 0; count of bases not matched to a gene: 1. The CDR3 bases are TGTGCCAGCAGCTTTAGCGGGAACTCCTACAATGAGCAGTTCTTC. Translated: CASSFSGNSYNEQFF.

The gene calls are TRBV19 and TRBJ2-7; 7 bases match TRBD2. J was trimmed by 4 bases and V by 0 bases; bases with no gene match: 3. The CDR3 is 14 amino acids. Germline V CDR1 and CDR2: LNHDA, SQIVND (reference sequence). CDR3 amino acids: CASSIEAGSYEQYF. DNA for the CDR3: TGTGCCAGTAGTATAGAAGCGGGAAGTTACGAGCAGTACTTC. Full variable domain (remainder filled in from reference TRBV19 and TRBJ2-7): DGGITQSPKYLFRKEGQNVTLSCEQNLNHDAMYWYRQDPGQGLRLIYYSQIVNDFQKGDIAEGYSVSREKKESFPLTVTSAQKNPTAFYLCASSIEAGSYEQYFGPGTRLTVT.

This chain links TRBV10-3 with TRBJ2-3, with D possibly matching TRBD2 (5 bases). Trimming shortened V by 6 bases and J by 13 bases, and 17 bases separated the two germline ends. Germline CDR1 and CDR2: ENHRY and SYGVKD. The CDR3 consists of 12 residues. CDR3 nucleotide sequence: TGTGCCATCAGACAACCCGGGATTCGCAAGTATTTT. Translation gives CAIRQPGIRKYF.

This chain's CDR3 is CASSLFSGELFF. As DNA, the CDR3 is TGTGCCAGCAGCTTATTCTCCGGGGAGCTGTTTTTT. The chain has TRBV11-2 and TRBJ2-2; no clear D gene. The CDR3 length is 12 residues. V was trimmed by 2 bases and J by 6 bases, leaving 4 bases between them. Germline assignment: CDR1 SGHAT and CDR2 FQNNGV.